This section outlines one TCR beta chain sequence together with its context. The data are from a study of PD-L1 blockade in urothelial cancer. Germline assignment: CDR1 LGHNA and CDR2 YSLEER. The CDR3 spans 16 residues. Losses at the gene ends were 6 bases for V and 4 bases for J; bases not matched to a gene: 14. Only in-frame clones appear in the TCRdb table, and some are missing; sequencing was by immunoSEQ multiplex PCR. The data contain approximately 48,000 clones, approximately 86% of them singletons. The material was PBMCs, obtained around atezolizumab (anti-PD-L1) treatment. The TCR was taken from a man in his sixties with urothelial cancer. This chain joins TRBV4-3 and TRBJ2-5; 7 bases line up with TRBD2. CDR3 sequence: CASSSGVGGKIETQYF. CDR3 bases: TGCGCCAGCAGTTCCGGGGTCGGGGGGAAAATAGAGACCCAGTACTTC.